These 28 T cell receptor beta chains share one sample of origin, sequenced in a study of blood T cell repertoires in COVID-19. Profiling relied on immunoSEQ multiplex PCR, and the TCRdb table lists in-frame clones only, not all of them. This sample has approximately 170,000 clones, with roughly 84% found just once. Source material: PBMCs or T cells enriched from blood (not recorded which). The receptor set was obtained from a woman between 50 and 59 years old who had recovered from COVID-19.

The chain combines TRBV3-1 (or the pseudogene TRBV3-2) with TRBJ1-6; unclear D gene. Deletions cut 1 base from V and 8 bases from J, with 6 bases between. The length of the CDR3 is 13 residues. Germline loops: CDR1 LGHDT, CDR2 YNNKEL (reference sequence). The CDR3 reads CASSQGRDSPLHF. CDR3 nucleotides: TGTGCCAGCAGCCAAGGTCGAGATTCACCCCTCCACTTT.

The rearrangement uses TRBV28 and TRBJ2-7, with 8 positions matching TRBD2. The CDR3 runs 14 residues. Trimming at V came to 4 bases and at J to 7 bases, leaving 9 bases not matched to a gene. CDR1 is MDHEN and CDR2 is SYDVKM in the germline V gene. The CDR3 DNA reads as TGTGCCAGCAGTTGGCGGGAGGCGCTAGGGGAGCAGTACTTC. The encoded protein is CASSWREALGEQYF.

CDR3 in amino acids: CATSRGGFNQPQHF. CDR3 nucleotides: TGTGCCACCAGCAGAGGAGGCTTCAATCAGCCCCAGCATTTT. This chain uses TRBV15 with TRBJ1-5; D is unresolved. The germline CDR1 and CDR2 sequences are LNHNV and YYDKDF (reference sequence). V was shortened by 1 base and J by 3 bases, with 7 bases between the two germline ends. CDR3 size: 14 residues.

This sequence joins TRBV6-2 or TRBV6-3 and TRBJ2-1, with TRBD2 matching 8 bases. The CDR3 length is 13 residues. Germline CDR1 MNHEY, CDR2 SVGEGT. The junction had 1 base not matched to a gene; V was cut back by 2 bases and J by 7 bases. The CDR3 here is CASSYREGNEQFF. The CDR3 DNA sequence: TGTGCCAGCAGTTACCGGGAGGGAAATGAGCAGTTCTTC.

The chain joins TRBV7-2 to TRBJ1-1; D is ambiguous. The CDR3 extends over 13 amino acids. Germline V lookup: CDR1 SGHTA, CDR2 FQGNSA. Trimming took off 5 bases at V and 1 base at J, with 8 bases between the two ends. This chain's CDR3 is CASSPRGNTEAFF. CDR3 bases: TGTGCCAGCAGCCCGAGAGGGAACACTGAAGCTTTCTTT.

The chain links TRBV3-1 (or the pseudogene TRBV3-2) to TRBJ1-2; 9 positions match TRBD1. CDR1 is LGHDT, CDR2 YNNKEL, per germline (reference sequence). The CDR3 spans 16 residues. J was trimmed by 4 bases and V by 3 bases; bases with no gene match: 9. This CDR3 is CASSQRGQGTSYGYTF. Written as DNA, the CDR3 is TGTGCCAGCAGCCAGAGGGGACAGGGAACAAGCTATGGCTACACCTTC.

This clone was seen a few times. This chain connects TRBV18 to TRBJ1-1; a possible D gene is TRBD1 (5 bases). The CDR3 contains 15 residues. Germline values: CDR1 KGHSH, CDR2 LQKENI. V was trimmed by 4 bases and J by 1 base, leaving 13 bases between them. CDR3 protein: CASSRTGLGNTEAFF. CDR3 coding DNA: TGTGCCAGCTCACGTACAGGCCTGGGGAACACTGAAGCTTTCTTT.

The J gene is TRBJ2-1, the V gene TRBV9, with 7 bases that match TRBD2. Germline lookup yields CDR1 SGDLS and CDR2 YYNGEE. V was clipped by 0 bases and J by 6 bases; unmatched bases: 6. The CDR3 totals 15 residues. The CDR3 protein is CASSVVAGVGNEQFF. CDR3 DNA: TGTGCCAGCAGCGTAGTTGCGGGGGTGGGCAATGAGCAGTTCTTC.

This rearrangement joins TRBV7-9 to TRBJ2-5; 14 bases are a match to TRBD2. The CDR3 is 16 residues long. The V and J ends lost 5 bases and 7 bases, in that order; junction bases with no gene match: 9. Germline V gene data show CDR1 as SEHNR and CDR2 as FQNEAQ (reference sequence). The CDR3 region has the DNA TGTGCCAGCAGCCGTGGGACTAGCGGGAGTATGGGGACCCAGTACTTC. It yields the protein CASSRGTSGSMGTQYF.

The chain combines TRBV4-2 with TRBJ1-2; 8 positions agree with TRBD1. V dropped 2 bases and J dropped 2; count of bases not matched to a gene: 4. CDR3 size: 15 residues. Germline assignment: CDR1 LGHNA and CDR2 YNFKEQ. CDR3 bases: TGTGCCAGCAGCCAACAGGGGGCGCAGAACTATGGCTACACCTTC. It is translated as CASSQQGAQNYGYTF.

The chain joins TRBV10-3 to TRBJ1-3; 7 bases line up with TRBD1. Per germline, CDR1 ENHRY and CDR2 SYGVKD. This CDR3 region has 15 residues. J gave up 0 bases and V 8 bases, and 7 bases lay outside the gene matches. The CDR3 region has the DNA TGTGCCATCTCTCAGGGGGTGAACTCTGGAAACACCATATATTTT. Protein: CAISQGVNSGNTIYF.

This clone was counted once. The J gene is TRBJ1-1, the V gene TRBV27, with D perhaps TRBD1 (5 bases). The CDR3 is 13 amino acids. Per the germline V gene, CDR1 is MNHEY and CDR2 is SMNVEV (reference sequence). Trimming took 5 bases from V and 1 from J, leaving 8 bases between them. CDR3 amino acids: CASSLQGNTEAFF. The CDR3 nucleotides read TGTGCCAGCAGTCTCCAGGGGAACACTGAAGCTTTCTTT.

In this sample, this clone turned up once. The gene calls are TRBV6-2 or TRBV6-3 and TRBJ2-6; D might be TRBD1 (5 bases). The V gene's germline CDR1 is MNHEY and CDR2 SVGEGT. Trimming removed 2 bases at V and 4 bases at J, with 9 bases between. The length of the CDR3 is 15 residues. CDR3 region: CASSYIRVGANVLTF. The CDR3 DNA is TGTGCCAGCAGTTACATCAGGGTAGGGGCCAACGTCCTGACTTTC.

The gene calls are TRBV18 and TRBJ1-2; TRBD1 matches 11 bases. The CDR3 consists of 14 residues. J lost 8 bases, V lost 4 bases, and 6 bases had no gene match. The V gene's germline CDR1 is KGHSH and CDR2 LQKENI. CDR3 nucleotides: TGTGCCAGCTCACAACAGGACAGGGGGCAAGGCTACACCTTC. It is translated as CASSQQDRGQGYTF.

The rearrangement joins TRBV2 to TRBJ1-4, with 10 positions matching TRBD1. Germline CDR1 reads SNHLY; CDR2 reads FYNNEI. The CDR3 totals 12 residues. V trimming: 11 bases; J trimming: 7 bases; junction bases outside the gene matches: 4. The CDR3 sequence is CALGQGTEKLFF. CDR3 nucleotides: TGTGCCTTGGGACAGGGGACTGAAAAACTGTTTTTT.

This CDR3 reads CASSSESNQPQHF. CDR3 sequence (DNA): TGTGCCAGCAGCTCCGAGAGCAATCAGCCCCAGCATTTT. The rearrangement uses TRBV12-3 or TRBV12-4 and TRBJ1-5; D is uncertain. The CDR3 is 13 amino acids. The germline V and J ends were trimmed by 6 bases and 1 base, with 7 bases remaining between them.

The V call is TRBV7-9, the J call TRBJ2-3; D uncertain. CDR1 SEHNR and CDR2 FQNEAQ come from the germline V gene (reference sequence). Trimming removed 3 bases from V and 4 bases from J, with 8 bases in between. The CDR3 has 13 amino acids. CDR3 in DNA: TGTGCCAGCAGCTTGCCAGGCTCAGATACGCAGTATTTT. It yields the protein CASSLPGSDTQYF.

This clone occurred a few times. The CDR3 region is CASSQDSAGQHRPDTQYF. Here the CDR3 DNA reads TGCGCCAGCAGCCAAGATTCGGCAGGCCAACACCGCCCAGATACGCAGTATTTT. This chain connects TRBV4-3 to TRBJ2-3; D gene uncertain. This CDR3 has 18 residues. CDR1 LGHNA and CDR2 YSLEER come from the germline V gene. The V end lost 0 bases, the J end lost 4 bases, and 20 bases lay between the germline ends.

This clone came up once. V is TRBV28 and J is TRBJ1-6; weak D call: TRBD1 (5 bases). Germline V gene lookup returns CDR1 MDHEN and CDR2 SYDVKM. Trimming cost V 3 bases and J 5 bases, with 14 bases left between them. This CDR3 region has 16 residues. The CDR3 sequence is CASSFSRRANNSPLHF. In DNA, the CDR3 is TGTGCCAGCAGTTTTTCGCGCAGGGCTAATAATTCACCCCTCCACTTT.

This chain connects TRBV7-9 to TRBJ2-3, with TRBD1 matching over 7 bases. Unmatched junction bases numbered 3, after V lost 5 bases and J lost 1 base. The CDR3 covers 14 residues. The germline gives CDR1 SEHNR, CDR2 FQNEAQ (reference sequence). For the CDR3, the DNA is TGTGCCAGCAGCAGAGACAGGGGCACAGATACGCAGTATTTT. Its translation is CASSRDRGTDTQYF.

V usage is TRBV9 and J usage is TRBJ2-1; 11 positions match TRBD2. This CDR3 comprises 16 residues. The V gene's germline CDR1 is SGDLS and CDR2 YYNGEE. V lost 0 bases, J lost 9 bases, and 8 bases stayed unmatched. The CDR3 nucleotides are TGTGCCAGCAGCGTAGGATTAGCGGGAGGGCCGGGTGAGCAGTTCTTC. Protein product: CASSVGLAGGPGEQFF.

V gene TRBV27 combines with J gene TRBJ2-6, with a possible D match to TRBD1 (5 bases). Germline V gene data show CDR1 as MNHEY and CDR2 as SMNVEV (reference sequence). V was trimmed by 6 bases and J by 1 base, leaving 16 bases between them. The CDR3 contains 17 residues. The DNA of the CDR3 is TGTGCCAGCAGCATGTCAGGGTTCACTTCTGGGGCCAACGTCCTGACTTTC. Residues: CASSMSGFTSGANVLTF.

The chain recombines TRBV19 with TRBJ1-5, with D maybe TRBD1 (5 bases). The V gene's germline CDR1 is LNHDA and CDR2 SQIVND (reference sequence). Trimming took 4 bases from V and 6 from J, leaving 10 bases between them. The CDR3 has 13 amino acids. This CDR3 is CASSTGWGQPQHF. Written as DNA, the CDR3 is TGTGCCAGTAGTACAGGGTGGGGTCAGCCCCAGCATTTT.

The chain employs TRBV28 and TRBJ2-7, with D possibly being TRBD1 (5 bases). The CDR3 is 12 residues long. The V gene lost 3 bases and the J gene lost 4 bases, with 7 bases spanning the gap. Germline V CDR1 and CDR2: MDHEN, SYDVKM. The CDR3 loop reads CASSFRVYEQYF. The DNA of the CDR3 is TGTGCCAGCAGTTTCAGGGTTTACGAGCAGTACTTC.

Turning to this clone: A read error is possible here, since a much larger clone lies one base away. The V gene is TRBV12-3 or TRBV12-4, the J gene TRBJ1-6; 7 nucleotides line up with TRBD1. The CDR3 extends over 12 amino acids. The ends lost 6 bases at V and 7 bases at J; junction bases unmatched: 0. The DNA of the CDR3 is TGTGCCAGCAGGACAGGGAATTCACCCCTCCACTTT. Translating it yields CASRTGNSPLHF.

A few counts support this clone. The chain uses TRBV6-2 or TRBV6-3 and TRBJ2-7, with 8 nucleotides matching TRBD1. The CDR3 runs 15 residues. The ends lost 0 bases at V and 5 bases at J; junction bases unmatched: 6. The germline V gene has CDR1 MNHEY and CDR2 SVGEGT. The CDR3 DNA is TGTGCCAGCAGTTACTCGACCAGGGGGCCTAACGAGCAGTACTTC. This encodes CASSYSTRGPNEQYF.

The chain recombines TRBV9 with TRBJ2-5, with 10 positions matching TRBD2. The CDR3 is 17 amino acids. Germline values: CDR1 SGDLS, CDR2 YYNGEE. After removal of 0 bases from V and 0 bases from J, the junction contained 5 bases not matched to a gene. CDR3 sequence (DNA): TGTGCCAGCAGCGTAGCGGGTCTAGCGGGGGACCAAGAGACCCAGTACTTC. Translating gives CASSVAGLAGDQETQYF.

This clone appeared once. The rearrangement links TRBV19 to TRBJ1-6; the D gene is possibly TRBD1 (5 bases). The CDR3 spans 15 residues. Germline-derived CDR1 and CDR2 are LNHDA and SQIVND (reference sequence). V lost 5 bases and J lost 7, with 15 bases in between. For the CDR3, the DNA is TGTGCCAGTAGTGCAGACAGCTTCGGAAATTCACCCCTCCACTTT. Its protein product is CASSADSFGNSPLHF.